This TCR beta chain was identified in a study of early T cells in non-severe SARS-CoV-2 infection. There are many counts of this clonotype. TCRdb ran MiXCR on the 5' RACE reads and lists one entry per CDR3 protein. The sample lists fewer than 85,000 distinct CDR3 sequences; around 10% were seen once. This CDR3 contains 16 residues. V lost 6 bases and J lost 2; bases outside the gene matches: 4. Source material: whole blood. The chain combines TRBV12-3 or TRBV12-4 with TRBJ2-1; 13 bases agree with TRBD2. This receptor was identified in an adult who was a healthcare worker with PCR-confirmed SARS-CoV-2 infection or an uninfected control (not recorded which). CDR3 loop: CASSSGLAGPYNEQFF. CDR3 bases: TGTGCCAGCAGCTCGGGACTAGCGGGGCCCTACAATGAGCAGTTCTTC.